The 11 T cell receptor beta chains reported below all come from one sample, sequenced in a study of memory CD4+ T cells and cytomegalovirus serostatus (dated by TCRdb to the late 2010s). Single viable CD3+CD4+CD8-CD45RO+ cells were sorted as memory CD4+ T cells on a FACSAria II. The library was built by means of the immunoSEQ multiplex PCR assay. TCRdb carries this immuneACCESS record with in-frame sequences only. Its versions omit some clonotypes, under half of them owing to an unresolved V gene in the studies checked, with the rest unexplained. The sample table shows 50,000 or so clones, and approximately 79% are seen once. Jointly, the top ten make up approximately 0.82% of the sample. Sequenced material: memory CD4+ T cells from blood. The receptors originated from an adult in good health and CMV-seronegative.

The rearrangement links TRBV27 to TRBJ2-5, with D perhaps TRBD1 (7 bases). Germline CDR1 reads MNHEY; CDR2 reads SMNVEV (reference sequence). The length of the CDR3 is 14 residues. The V end was cut by 5 bases, the J end by 5 bases, with 15 bases between. The CDR3 DNA follows: TGTGCCAGCAGTAAAGCGACAGGGAGGGAGACCCAGTACTTC. This translates into CASSKATGRETQYF.

This sequence joins TRBV28 and TRBJ1-2; tentative D call: TRBD1 (6 bases). V lost 7 bases, J lost 1 base, and 7 bases lay in between. This CDR3 has 12 amino acids. The germline gives CDR1 MDHEN, CDR2 SYDVKM. Here the CDR3 DNA reads TGTGCCAGCAACAGGGATAACTATGGCTACACCTTC. It yields the protein CASNRDNYGYTF.

The chain employs TRBV20-1 and TRBJ1-2; TRBD1 might be the D (6 bases). Trimming cost V 4 bases and J 7 bases, with 10 bases left between them. CDR3 length: 11 residues. Germline V gives CDR1 DFQATT, CDR2 SNEGSKA (reference sequence). CDR3 sequence reads: CSATGAGGYTF. The CDR3 DNA reads as TGCAGTGCTACAGGGGCGGGTGGCTACACCTTC.

V usage is TRBV19 and J usage is TRBJ2-3; 9 bases are shared with TRBD1. J gave up 8 bases and V 4 bases, and 4 bases lay outside the gene matches. Germline V lookup: CDR1 LNHDA, CDR2 SQIVND (reference sequence). This CDR3 spans 13 amino acids. The CDR3 coding sequence is TGTGCCAGTAGTAGGGACAGGGCAAGTACGCAGTATTTT. Protein sequence: CASSRDRASTQYF.

The V gene is TRBV5-5, the J gene TRBJ1-1; a weak D match, TRBD1 (6 bases). Germline CDR1 and CDR2: SGHKS and YYEKEE (reference sequence). The CDR3 is 18 residues long. V shed 4 bases and J shed 4 bases, with 26 bases lying between them. DNA of the CDR3: TGTGCCAGCAGCCTGGTAGGGGGATCCCAGCCGCAAGGCACTGAAGCTTTCTTT. It yields the protein CASSLVGGSQPQGTEAFF.

This clone was picked up a small number of times. This chain connects TRBV20-1 to TRBJ1-1; D is undetermined. Trimming took 6 bases from V and 3 from J, leaving 8 bases between them. CDR1 DFQATT and CDR2 SNEGSKA come from the germline V gene (reference sequence). The CDR3 runs to 11 residues. The CDR3 protein is CSAFRDTEAFF. The CDR3 DNA reads TGCAGTGCCTTTCGGGACACTGAAGCTTTCTTT.

A remark on this clone: A read error may account for a junction end that differs from germline. The chain employs TRBV7-7 and TRBJ1-6, with TRBD1 identical over 7 bases. The germline V gene encodes CDR1 SSHAT and CDR2 FNYEAQ (reference sequence). The CDR3 consists of 15 residues. CDR3 residues: CASSLRRDSSSPLHF. CDR3 in DNA: TGTGCTAGCAGCTTACGGAGGGACAGTAGCTCACCCCTCCACTTT. The variable domain in full, with the rest retrieved from reference TRBV7-7 and TRBJ1-6, is GAGVSQSPRYKVTKRGQDVTLRCDPISSHATLYWYQQALGQGPEFLTYFNYEAQPDKSGLPSDRFSAERPEGSISTLTIQRTEQRDSAMYRCASSLRRDSSSPLHFGNGTRLTVT.

This rearrangement joins TRBV29-1 to TRBJ1-5, with 8 positions matching TRBD1. CDR1 and CDR2 from the germline V gene are SQVTM and ANQGSEA. The V and J ends lost 4 bases and 7 bases, in that order; junction bases with no gene match: 9. The CDR3 has 14 amino acids. This chain's CDR3 is CSVAQGDGGQPQHF. CDR3 bases: TGCAGCGTTGCACAGGGGGATGGGGGCCAGCCCCAGCATTTT.

This chain links TRBV11-2 with TRBJ1-1, with 8 bases matching TRBD1. Trimming removed 2 bases from V and 0 bases from J; junction bases left unmatched: 11. The CDR3 covers 18 residues. Germline V gene data show CDR1 as SGHAT and CDR2 as FQNNGV. The CDR3 sequence: CASSLFTGGIRMNTEAFF. For the CDR3, the DNA is TGTGCCAGCAGCTTATTCACAGGGGGTATTAGGATGAACACTGAAGCTTTCTTT.

The chain is built from TRBV6-1 and TRBJ2-2, with TRBD1 matching 7 bases. V was clipped by 0 bases and J by 7 bases; unmatched bases: 2. CDR3 length: 14 residues. CDR1 and CDR2 (germline): MNHNS, SASEGT. Here the CDR3 DNA reads TGTGCCAGCAGTGAAGCAAGGGGGCTCGGGGAGCTGTTTTTT. Protein product: CASSEARGLGELFF.

This clone was seen a handful of times. This chain's CDR3 is CASSPTGTNNQPQHF. The CDR3 bases are TGTGCCAGCAGCCCCACAGGAACAAACAATCAGCCCCAGCATTTT. The chain joins TRBV7-2 to TRBJ1-5; D possibly corresponds to TRBD1 (5 bases). There are 15 residues in the CDR3. Germline lookup yields CDR1 SGHTA and CDR2 FQGNSA. Deletions cut 5 bases from V and 3 bases from J, with 14 bases between.